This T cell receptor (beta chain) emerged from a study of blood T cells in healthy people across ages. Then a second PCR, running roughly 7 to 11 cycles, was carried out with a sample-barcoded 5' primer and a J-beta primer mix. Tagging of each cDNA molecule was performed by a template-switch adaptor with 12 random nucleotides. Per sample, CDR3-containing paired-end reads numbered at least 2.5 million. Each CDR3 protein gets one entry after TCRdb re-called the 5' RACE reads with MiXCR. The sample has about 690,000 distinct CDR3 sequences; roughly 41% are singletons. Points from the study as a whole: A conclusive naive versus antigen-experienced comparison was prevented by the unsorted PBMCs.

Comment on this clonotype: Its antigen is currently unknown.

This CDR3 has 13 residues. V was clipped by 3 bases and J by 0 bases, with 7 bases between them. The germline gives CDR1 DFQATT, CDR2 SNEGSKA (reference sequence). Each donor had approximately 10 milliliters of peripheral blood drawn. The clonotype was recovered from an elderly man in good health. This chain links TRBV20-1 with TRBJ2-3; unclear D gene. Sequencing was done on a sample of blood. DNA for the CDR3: TGCAGTGCTAGGGTCCGCAGCACAGATACGCAGTATTTT. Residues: CSARVRSTDTQYF.